This T cell receptor (beta chain) emerged from a study of T cells in Graves' hyperthyroidism and ophthalmopathy. This clonotype was found many times. The antigen is unknown. Germline V gives CDR1 SNHLY, CDR2 FYNNEI. The CDR3 is made up of 10 amino acids. Trimming took 7 bases from V and 6 from J, leaving 6 bases between them. Researchers amplified the TCR beta CDR3 regions from RNA transcripts. The TCR CDR3 first-round RT-PCR relied on the HTBI primer set. MiXCR, applied by TCRdb to the multiplex PCR reads, yields one record per CDR3 protein. The data show some 580,000 distinct CDR3 sequences, roughly 16% seen once. Notes on the study in general: Most expanded thyroid clonotypes above 0.001 also appeared in blood.

The chain carries TRBV2 and TRBJ1-1; no reliable D call. The sequencing sample was made of blood. The clonotype originates from a woman between 40 and 50 years old with Graves' ophthalmopathy. The CDR3 DNA sequence: TGTGCCAGCAAAGGATCTGAAGCTTTCTTT. Translated: CASKGSEAFF.